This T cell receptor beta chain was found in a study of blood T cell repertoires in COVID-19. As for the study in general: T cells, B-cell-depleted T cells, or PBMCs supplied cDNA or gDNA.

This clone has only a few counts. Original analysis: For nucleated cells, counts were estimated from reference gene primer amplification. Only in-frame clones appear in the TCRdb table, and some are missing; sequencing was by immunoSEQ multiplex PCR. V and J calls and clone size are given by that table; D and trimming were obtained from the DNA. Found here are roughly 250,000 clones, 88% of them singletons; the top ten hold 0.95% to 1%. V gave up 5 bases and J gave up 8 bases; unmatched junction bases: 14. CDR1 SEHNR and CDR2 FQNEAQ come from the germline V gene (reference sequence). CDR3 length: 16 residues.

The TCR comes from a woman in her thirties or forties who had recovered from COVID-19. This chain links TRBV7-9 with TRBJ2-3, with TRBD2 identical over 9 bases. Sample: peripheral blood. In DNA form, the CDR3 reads TGTGCCAGCAGCCCGCTGGGGGCTAGCGGGACCCTTACGCAGTATTTT. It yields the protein CASSPLGASGTLTQYF.